This TCR beta chain was sequenced in a study of control samples from healthy donors and cancer patients. Measured with immunoSEQ multiplex PCR; TCRdb has only the in-frame clones, and not every one. Of 150,000 or so clones in the sample, 90% to 95% were seen once. V lost 3 bases to trimming and J lost 7 bases, with 18 bases between them. The CDR3 is 15 amino acids. Germline CDR1 reads SGHAT; CDR2 reads FQNNGV. The genes are TRBV11-2 and TRBJ1-1, with D unclear. The specimen sequenced was PBMCs. The TCR was taken from a man aged 55-75 years with colorectal cancer. The CDR3 sequence is CASSFVALGNGEAFF. Here the CDR3 DNA reads TGTGCCAGCAGCTTCGTTGCTCTGGGGAACGGTGAAGCTTTCTTT.